This passage covers 6 T cell receptor beta chains from one sample sequenced in a study of spatial heterogeneity in lung cancer. Time point given: blood at routine non-recurrence follow-up after resection. TCRdb re-called the 5' RACE reads through MiXCR, storing one row per CDR3 protein. The sample shows 85,000 to 100,000 distinct CDR3 sequences, around 19% of them seen only once. The source material was PBMCs, sampled at follow-up. The receptors shown here come from a male donor with early-stage non-small cell lung cancer.

This clonotype was found a few times. The CDR3 DNA follows: TGCAGTGCTAGAGAGGTCGTAGGCGGGGAGCTGTTTTTT. Amino acid sequence: CSAREVVGGELFF. V usage is TRBV20-1 and J usage is TRBJ2-2; D is unclear. Per the germline V gene, CDR1 is DFQATT and CDR2 is SNEGSKA (reference sequence). The CDR3 is made up of 13 amino acids. V was cut by 0 bases and J by 7 bases, with 9 bases left in between.

The chain carries TRBV12-3 or TRBV12-4 and TRBJ2-3, with 7 bases identical to TRBD2. The CDR3 runs 14 residues. The trim removed 7 bases at V and 6 bases at J, leaving 10 bases unmatched. CDR3 residues: CASTTDGRSDTQYF. The CDR3, as DNA: TGTGCCAGCACCACCGACGGGAGGAGCGATACGCAGTATTTT.

The chain employs TRBV10-3 and TRBJ2-7, with D possibly TRBD2 on 5 matching bases. This CDR3 region has 13 residues. Per germline, CDR1 ENHRY and CDR2 SYGVKD. Trimming shortened V by 10 bases and J by 0 bases, and 13 bases separated the two germline ends. The CDR3 region has the DNA TGTGCCAATGGACGGGGATTCTCCTACGAGCAGTACTTC. Amino acids: CANGRGFSYEQYF.

This sequence joins TRBV7-2 and TRBJ1-1; D unresolved. V lost 6 bases and J 6 bases, leaving 8 bases between the germline ends. The CDR3 length is 11 residues. The germline V gene encodes CDR1 SGHTA and CDR2 FQGNSA. The CDR3 DNA sequence: TGTGCCAGCAGTCCGAAGGCTGAAGCTTTCTTT. This sequence encodes CASSPKAEAFF. Variable domain in full (rest from reference TRBV7-2 and TRBJ1-1): GAGVSQSPSNKVTEKGKDVELRCDPISGHTALYWYRQSLGQGLEFLIYFQGNSAPDKSGLPSDRFSAERTGGSVSTLTIQRTQQEDSAVYLCASSPKAEAFFGQGTRLTVV.

This clonotype has more than one count but fewer than ten. J is TRBJ1-5 and V is TRBV2; D may be TRBD1 (6 bases). Deletions cut 1 base from V and 2 bases from J, with 6 bases between. Germline V CDR1 and CDR2: SNHLY, FYNNEI. This CDR3 has 14 residues. The CDR3 DNA follows: TGTGCCAGCAGTGAAGGGACAGGCAATCAGCCCCAGCATTTT. Its protein is CASSEGTGNQPQHF.

The chain links TRBV4-3 to TRBJ2-5; 7 bases fit TRBD2. CDR1 is LGHNA and CDR2 is YSLEER in the germline V gene. CDR3 length: 15 amino acids. Trimming took 0 bases from V and 5 from J; bases not matched to a gene: 6. CDR3 sequence: CASSQDPAGRETQYF. The CDR3 coding sequence is TGCGCCAGCAGCCAAGATCCGGCCGGGAGGGAGACCCAGTACTTC.